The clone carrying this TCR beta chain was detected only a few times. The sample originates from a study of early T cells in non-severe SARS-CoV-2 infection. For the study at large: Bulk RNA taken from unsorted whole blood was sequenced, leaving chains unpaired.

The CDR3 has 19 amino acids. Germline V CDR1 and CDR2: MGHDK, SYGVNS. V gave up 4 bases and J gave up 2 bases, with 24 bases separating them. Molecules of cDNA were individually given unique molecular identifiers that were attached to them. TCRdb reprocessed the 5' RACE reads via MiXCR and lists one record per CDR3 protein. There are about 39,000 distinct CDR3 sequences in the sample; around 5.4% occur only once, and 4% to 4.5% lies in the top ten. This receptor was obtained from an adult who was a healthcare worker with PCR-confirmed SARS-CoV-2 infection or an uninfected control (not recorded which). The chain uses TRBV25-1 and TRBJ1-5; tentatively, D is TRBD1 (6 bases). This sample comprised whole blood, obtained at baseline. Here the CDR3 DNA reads TGTGCCAGCAGTGGCTTCCCCAGGGGAAAGGGCTCTGGCAATCAGCCCCAGCATTTT. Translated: CASSGFPRGKGSGNQPQHF. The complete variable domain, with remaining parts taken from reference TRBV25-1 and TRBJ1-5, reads EADIYQTPRYLVIGTGKKITLECSQTMGHDKMYWYQQDPGMELHLIHYSYGVNSTEKGDLSSESTVSRIRTEHFPLTLESARPSHTSQYLCASSGFPRGKGSGNQPQHFGDGTRLSIL.